This TCR beta chain was documented in a study of cytomegalovirus exposure and HLA in healthy donors. Broader study findings: Common viral pathogens (according to a later analysis) appeared linked to several of the most significant clusters. Most TCR sequences showed up rarely, but some public TCRs showed up in many donors.

Concerning this clone: Antigen unknown.

PCR employed 60 Vbeta and 13 Jbeta primers. Profiled with immunoSEQ multiplex PCR; TCRdb holds only in-frame clones, not every one. The table includes 250,000 to 350,000 clones, around 86% detected once. Between the trimmed V and J ends, which lost 1 base and 2 bases, there was a span of 9 bases. Germline V gene sequence: CDR1 SGHTA, CDR2 FQGNSA. CDR3 size: 14 residues. Sequenced sample: PBMCs. The V and J genes are TRBV7-2 and TRBJ2-7; the D is unclear. This sequence originates from a man aged 35-49 years in good health and CMV-seropositive. The CDR3 DNA reads as TGTGCCAGCAGCTTAGGGTACAGAGCCTACGAGCAGTACTTC. This sequence encodes CASSLGYRAYEQYF.